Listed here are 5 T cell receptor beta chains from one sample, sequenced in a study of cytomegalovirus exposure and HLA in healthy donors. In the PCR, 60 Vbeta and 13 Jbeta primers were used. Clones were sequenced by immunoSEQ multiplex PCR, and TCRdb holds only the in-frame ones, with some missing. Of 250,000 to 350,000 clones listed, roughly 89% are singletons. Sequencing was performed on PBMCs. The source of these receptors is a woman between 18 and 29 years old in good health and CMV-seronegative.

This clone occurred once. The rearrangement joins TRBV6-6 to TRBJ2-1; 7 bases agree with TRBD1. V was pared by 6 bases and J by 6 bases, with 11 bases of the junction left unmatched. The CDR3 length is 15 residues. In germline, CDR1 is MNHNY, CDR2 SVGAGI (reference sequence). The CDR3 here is CASSPRFGQANEQFF. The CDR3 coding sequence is TGTGCCAGCAGCCCAAGATTTGGACAGGCCAATGAGCAGTTCTTC.

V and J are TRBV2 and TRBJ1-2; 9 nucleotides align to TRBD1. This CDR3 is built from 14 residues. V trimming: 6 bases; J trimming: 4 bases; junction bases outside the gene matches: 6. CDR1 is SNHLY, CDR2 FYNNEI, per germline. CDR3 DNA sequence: TGTGCCAGCAGCGGTCCGGGACAGGGCTATGGCTACACCTTC. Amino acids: CASSGPGQGYGYTF.

CDR3 sequence (DNA): TGTGCCAGCAGCTTGGGACAGGGGACTAATGAAAAACTGTTTTTT. It codes for CASSLGQGTNEKLFF. V is TRBV5-4 and J is TRBJ1-4; TRBD1 matches 8 bases. The CDR3 sequence is 15 residues long. The ends lost 0 bases at V and 2 bases at J; junction bases unmatched: 0. CDR1 is SGHNT and CDR2 is YYREEE in the germline V gene (reference sequence).

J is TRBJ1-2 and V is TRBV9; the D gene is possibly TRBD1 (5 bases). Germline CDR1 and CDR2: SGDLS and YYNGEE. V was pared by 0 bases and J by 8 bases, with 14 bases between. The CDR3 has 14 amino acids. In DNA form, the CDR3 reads TGTGCCAGCAGCGTAGGGGGCCATAGCCCCGGCTACACCTTC. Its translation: CASSVGGHSPGYTF.

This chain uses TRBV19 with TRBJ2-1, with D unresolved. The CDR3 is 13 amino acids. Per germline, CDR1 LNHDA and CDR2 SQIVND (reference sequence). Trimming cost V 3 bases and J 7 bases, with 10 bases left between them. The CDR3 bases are TGTGCCAGTAGTATCAGTGTCGGGAATGAGCAGTTCTTC. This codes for CASSISVGNEQFF.